One and the same sample provided the 4 T cell receptor beta chains below, sequenced in a study of blood T cells in healthy people across ages. Primers used in a second PCR of about 7 to 12 cycles were a sample-barcoded 5' primer and a J-beta primer mix. MiXCR was run by TCRdb on the 5' RACE reads, yielding one entry per CDR3 protein. This sample carries approximately 960,000 distinct CDR3 sequences, about 28% of them seen once, and the ten largest clones take roughly 10%. The data also belong to a second study, concerning T cells of mothers and their children.

The sequencing input was blood. These receptor sequences come from a woman in her thirties or forties in good health.

To note about this clonotype: Relative to the germline gene, one junction end is altered; a read error may explain this. V and J are TRBV11-1 and TRBJ2-6, with D perhaps being TRBD1 or TRBD2 (5 bases each). The CDR3 has 14 residues. Germline CDR1 is SGHAT and CDR2 is FQDESV (reference sequence). The CDR3: CATRESGGANALTF. CDR3 bases: TGTGCAACGAGGGAATCAGGTGGGGCCAACGCCCTGACTTTC.

This clonotype has a single count. The V gene is TRBV7-2, the J gene TRBJ2-3; the D gene could be TRBD1 or TRBD2 (6 bases each). The CDR3 contains 14 residues. Germline CDR1 SGHTA, CDR2 FQGNSA. Trimming shortened V by 5 bases and J by 3 bases, and 12 bases separated the two germline ends. The CDR3 region is CASSPTGATDTQYF. The CDR3 bases are TGTGCCAGCAGCCCGACGGGGGCGACAGATACGCAGTATTTT.

V and J are TRBV5-1 and TRBJ2-3; D is perhaps TRBD1 or TRBD2 (5 bases each). The CDR3 is made up of 14 amino acids. Germline loops: CDR1 SGHRS, CDR2 YFSETQ. Trimming removed 0 bases at V and 4 bases at J, with 9 bases between. CDR3 region: CASSLVGDADTQYF. Written as DNA, the CDR3 is TGCGCCAGCAGCTTGGTAGGGGACGCAGATACGCAGTATTTT.

V and J are TRBV5-6 and TRBJ2-7; 9 nucleotides line up with TRBD2. This CDR3 region has 15 residues. The germline CDR1 and CDR2 sequences are SGHDT and YYEEEE. V lost 3 bases to trimming and J lost 3 bases; unmatched junction nucleotides: 7. The CDR3 protein is CASSWRLAGIYEQYF. Written as DNA, the CDR3 is TGTGCCAGCAGCTGGCGGCTAGCGGGGATCTACGAGCAGTACTTC.